The 27 T cell receptor beta chains reported below all come from one sample, sequenced in a study of blood T cell repertoires in COVID-19. Repertoires were generated with immunoSEQ multiplex PCR, while TCRdb's copy carries only in-frame clones and drops some. Among approximately 350,000 clones listed, approximately 88% were seen once. Sequencing was performed on peripheral blood. The receptors originated from a woman aged 25 to 39 with COVID-19, enrolled during active disease.

CDR3 nucleotide sequence: TGTGCCAGCAGTGGGGCTGCCGAAGTGCAGGCGGGGGGTACCGCCTACGAGCAGTACTTC. Its translation is CASSGAAEVQAGGTAYEQYF. The chain links TRBV2 to TRBJ2-7; 8 nucleotides match TRBD2. Germline CDR1 SNHLY, CDR2 FYNNEI. The J segment lost 2 bases and the V segment lost 4 bases, leaving 22 bases of the junction unmatched. The CDR3 sequence is 20 residues long.

This chain links TRBV24-1 with TRBJ2-5; 13 nucleotides match TRBD2. Germline values: CDR1 KGHDR, CDR2 SFDVKD. V shed 4 bases, J shed 7 bases, and the junction held 11 bases outside the gene matches. The CDR3 has 17 residues. The CDR3 is CATSDQGLAGESGTQYF. The CDR3 DNA sequence: TGTGCCACCAGTGACCAAGGACTAGCGGGAGAATCCGGGACCCAGTACTTC.

The chain couples TRBV28 to TRBJ2-7, with a weak D call TRBD2 (6 bases). Between the trimmed V and J ends, which lost 6 bases and 9 bases, there was a span of 15 bases. The CDR3 covers 12 residues. CDR1 and CDR2 (germline): MDHEN, SYDVKM. The CDR3 sequence: CASRGDSGWQYF. CDR3 DNA: TGTGCCAGCAGAGGGGACTCAGGGTGGCAGTACTTC.

This clone has a handful of counts. The chain joins TRBV5-5 to TRBJ1-2; D is perhaps TRBD1 (6 bases). This CDR3 region has 15 residues. Trimming cost V 0 bases and J 7 bases, with 16 bases left between them. Germline lookup yields CDR1 SGHKS and CDR2 YYEKEE (reference sequence). The CDR3 coding sequence is TGTGCCAGCAGCTTGGAGCCAGGGGTGGTCCGTGGCTACACCTTC. It translates to CASSLEPGVVRGYTF.

The chain couples TRBV27 to TRBJ1-5; 7 bases line up with TRBD1. This CDR3 region has 14 residues. Losses at the gene ends were 3 bases for V and 3 bases for J; bases not matched to a gene: 2. Germline CDR1 is MNHEY and CDR2 is SMNVEV (reference sequence). The CDR3 DNA follows: TGTGCCAGCAGTTTGACAGGGAACAATCAGCCCCAGCATTTT. It is translated as CASSLTGNNQPQHF.

V and J are TRBV5-1 and TRBJ2-3, with TRBD1 matching 8 bases. V was pared by 5 bases and J by 1 base, with 3 bases of the junction left unmatched. The germline gives CDR1 SGHRS, CDR2 YFSETQ. The length of the CDR3 is 14 residues. The DNA of the CDR3 is TGCGCCAGCAGTCCGGACAGGGGCACAGATACGCAGTATTTT. It specifies CASSPDRGTDTQYF.

The rearrangement links TRBV4-1 to TRBJ2-7, with D maybe TRBD1 (5 bases). Trimming took 0 bases from V and 3 from J, leaving 12 bases between them. The CDR3 has 15 amino acids. In germline, CDR1 is MGHRA, CDR2 YSYEKL. This chain's CDR3 is CASSQDRQGLYEQYF. The CDR3 DNA follows: TGCGCCAGCAGCCAAGATAGGCAGGGTCTCTACGAGCAGTACTTC.

The V gene is TRBV5-8, the J gene TRBJ1-2, with TRBD1 identical over 8 bases. The CDR3 has 16 amino acids. CDR1 is SGHTS, CDR2 YDEGEE, per germline. V lost 4 bases to trimming and J lost 0 bases; unmatched junction nucleotides: 8. The CDR3 loop reads CASSRHGTGSNYGYTF. The CDR3 region has the DNA TGTGCCAGCAGCCGCCACGGGACAGGCTCTAACTATGGCTACACCTTC. Complete variable domain (other parts from reference TRBV5-8 and TRBJ1-2): EAGVTQSPTHLIKTRGQQATLRCSPISGHTSVYWYQQALGLGLQFLLWYDEGEERNRGNFPPRFSGRQFPNYSSELNVNALELEDSALYLCASSRHGTGSNYGYTFGSGTRLTVV.

The genes are TRBV11-2 and TRBJ2-2; 10 nucleotides agree with TRBD2. CDR1 is SGHAT, CDR2 FQNNGV, per germline. The CDR3 is 16 amino acids. V was pared by 0 bases and J by 4 bases, with 2 bases of the junction left unmatched. The CDR3 DNA is TGTGCCAGCAGCTTAGACCTAGCGGGAGTCACCGGGGAGCTGTTTTTT. This translates into CASSLDLAGVTGELFF.

V gene TRBV3-1 (or the pseudogene TRBV3-2) combines with J gene TRBJ2-1, with TRBD2 matching 9 bases. This CDR3 is built from 14 residues. V trimming: 8 bases; J trimming: 7 bases; junction bases outside the gene matches: 9. Germline V gene sequence: CDR1 LGHDT, CDR2 YNNKEL (reference sequence). This CDR3 is CASRSGRSWNEQFF. The CDR3 DNA sequence: TGTGCCAGCCGGAGCGGGAGGTCGTGGAATGAGCAGTTCTTC.

This chain connects TRBV15 to TRBJ1-2, with D unresolved. CDR3 length: 16 residues. V lost 4 bases to trimming and J lost 5 bases, with 20 bases between them. The germline gives CDR1 LNHNV, CDR2 YYDKDF (reference sequence). CDR3 nucleotide sequence: TGTGCCACCAGCACACATCCGGGAGGTTTTCGGTATGGCTACACCTTC. It translates to CATSTHPGGFRYGYTF.

This chain links TRBV6-1 with TRBJ2-3; 7 bases agree with TRBD1. The CDR3 extends over 16 amino acids. In germline, CDR1 is MNHNS, CDR2 SASEGT. The V segment lost 4 bases and the J segment 2 bases; nucleotides outside the gene matches: 9. The CDR3 nucleotides are TGTGCCAGCAGTGTTGGGGACAGACCTAACACAGATACGCAGTATTTT. This translates into CASSVGDRPNTDTQYF.

This clone occurred once. The gene calls are TRBV2 and TRBJ2-1; 14 bases map to TRBD2. V lost 2 bases, J lost 4 bases, and 4 bases stayed unmatched. Germline CDR1 is SNHLY and CDR2 is FYNNEI. The CDR3 runs to 17 residues. The DNA of the CDR3 is TGTGCCAGCAGTGAATGGCGACTAGCGGGGGGGTACAATGAGCAGTTCTTC. It codes for CASSEWRLAGGYNEQFF.

This chain joins TRBV4-1 and TRBJ2-3, with 9 bases matching TRBD2. The CDR3 covers 18 residues. J was trimmed by 2 bases and V by 1 base; bases with no gene match: 10. Looked up from germline, CDR1 is MGHRA and CDR2 is YSYEKL. This chain's CDR3 is CASSQGLAGISDTDTQYF. DNA of the CDR3: TGCGCCAGCAGCCAAGGGCTAGCGGGGATTTCTGACACAGATACGCAGTATTTT.

The gene calls are TRBV18 and TRBJ2-1; D may be TRBD2 (6 bases). CDR1 is KGHSH and CDR2 is LQKENI in the germline V gene. Trimming stripped 2 bases from V and 8 bases from J, with 16 bases between. The CDR3 contains 15 residues. The CDR3 sequence is CASSPVTSFWDEQFF. The CDR3 nucleotides read TGTGCCAGCTCACCAGTTACTAGCTTTTGGGATGAGCAGTTCTTC. Variable domain in full (rest from reference TRBV18 and TRBJ2-1): NAGVMQNPRHLVRRRGQEARLRCSPMKGHSHVYWYRQLPEEGLKFMVYLQKENIIDESGMPKERFSAEFPKEGPSILRIQQVVRGDSAAYFCASSPVTSFWDEQFFGPGTRLTVL.

This clone was detected once. The chain recombines TRBV30 with TRBJ1-2; 9 bases map to TRBD1. Germline values: CDR1 GTSNPN, CDR2 SVGIG (reference sequence). The ends lost 2 bases at V and 0 bases at J; junction bases unmatched: 10. CDR3 size: 17 residues. The CDR3 loop reads CAWSYLRDRVTNYGYTF. As DNA, the CDR3 is TGTGCCTGGAGTTACCTCCGGGACAGGGTTACTAACTATGGCTACACCTTC.

The chain carries TRBV27 and TRBJ1-6; no firm D call. Trimming removed 3 bases from V and 4 bases from J, with 13 bases in between. The CDR3 length is 16 residues. Germline V CDR1 and CDR2: MNHEY, SMNVEV (reference sequence). The DNA of the CDR3 is TGTGCCAGCAGTTTCGCGGCACCCCATTATAATTCACCCCTCCACTTT. Encoded protein: CASSFAAPHYNSPLHF.

This rearrangement joins TRBV6-2 or TRBV6-3 to TRBJ2-1; 9 bases align to TRBD2. Germline CDR1 is MNHEY and CDR2 is SVGEGT. The CDR3 is 16 amino acids. The ends lost 2 bases at V and 6 bases at J; junction bases unmatched: 8. The CDR3 reads CASSYVGQREVNEQFF. The CDR3 region has the DNA TGTGCCAGCAGTTACGTCGGGCAGCGGGAGGTCAATGAGCAGTTCTTC.

J is TRBJ1-5 and V is TRBV7-9; D may be TRBD1 (5 bases). The germline V gene has CDR1 SEHNR and CDR2 FQNEAQ (reference sequence). The CDR3 runs to 13 residues. V was clipped by 5 bases and J by 7 bases, with 12 bases between them. In nucleotides, the CDR3 is TGTGCCAGCAGCACTGGGGCGGGGCAGCCCCAGCATTTT. Its translation: CASSTGAGQPQHF.

The V gene is TRBV6-4, the J gene TRBJ2-1, with 12 bases fitting TRBD1. Germline V lookup: CDR1 MRHNA, CDR2 SNTAGT. This CDR3 has 14 amino acids. The J segment lost 9 bases and the V segment lost 5 bases, leaving 5 bases of the junction unmatched. The CDR3 protein is CASSRDRGLGEQFF. The CDR3 DNA is TGTGCCAGCAGTCGGGACAGGGGGCTAGGTGAGCAGTTCTTC.

The chain is built from TRBV11-2 and TRBJ2-1; D uncertain. The germline gives CDR1 SGHAT, CDR2 FQNNGV. The CDR3 length is 13 residues. Trimming removed 0 bases at V and 7 bases at J, with 7 bases between. The CDR3 sequence: CASSLDRSNEQFF. Written as DNA, the CDR3 is TGTGCCAGCAGCTTAGACAGGTCGAATGAGCAGTTCTTC.

The DNA for the CDR3 is TGTGCCAGCAGCGTGGGACAGAGTCTCGAGGGGGCCCTCCACTTT. Translating it yields CASSVGQSLEGALHF. The chain recombines TRBV7-9 with TRBJ1-6, with TRBD1 identical over 7 bases. Germline V lookup: CDR1 SEHNR, CDR2 FQNEAQ (reference sequence). V shed 5 bases and J 14 bases; nucleotides not matched to a gene: 15. This CDR3 is built from 15 residues.

The rearrangement joins TRBV5-1 to TRBJ2-1; the match to TRBD1 covers 12 bases. The J segment lost 8 bases and the V segment lost 7 bases, leaving 10 bases of the junction unmatched. The CDR3 sequence is 15 residues long. CDR1 is SGHRS, CDR2 YFSETQ, per germline. CDR3 DNA: TGCGCCAGCGGAAAAACGGGACAGGGGGCCGATGAGCAGTTCTTC. This gives the protein CASGKTGQGADEQFF.

V usage is TRBV5-1 and J usage is TRBJ2-2; 7 bases align to TRBD1. Germline CDR1 SGHRS, CDR2 YFSETQ. The V segment lost 5 bases and the J segment 4 bases; nucleotides outside the gene matches: 11. This CDR3 spans 16 amino acids. CDR3 nucleotide sequence: TGCGCCAGCAGTGCTACAGGGGCAACCCCCACCGGGGAGCTGTTTTTT. This translates into CASSATGATPTGELFF.

To note about this clone: The junction and the germline gene differ at one end; a read error may be behind it. V and J are TRBV7-7 and TRBJ2-2; a possible D gene is TRBD2 (6 bases). The germline CDR1 and CDR2 sequences are SSHAT and FNYEAQ (reference sequence). CDR3 size: 17 residues. The CDR3 region is CASSPGLQLLSPGELFF. The CDR3 DNA follows: TGTGCTAGCAGTCCGGGACTGCAGCTTTTGTCTCCCGGGGAGCTGTTTTTT. Variable domain in full (rest from reference TRBV7-7 and TRBJ2-2): GAGVSQSPRYKVTKRGQDVTLRCDPISSHATLYWYQQALGQGPEFLTYFNYEAQPDKSGLPSDRFSAERPEGSISTLTIQRTEQRDSAMYRCASSPGLQLLSPGELFFGEGSRLTVL.

CDR3 nucleotide sequence: TGTGCCAGCAGCCAAGATCAAACAGGTACCCCCTACGAGCAGTACTTC. It translates to CASSQDQTGTPYEQYF. This chain links TRBV4-2 with TRBJ2-7; possible D gene TRBD1, 5 bases. The CDR3 is made up of 16 amino acids. With 0 bases removed from V and 2 bases from J, the gap between germline ends came to 14 bases. Germline loops: CDR1 LGHNA, CDR2 YNFKEQ.

CDR3 coding DNA: TGTGCCAGCAGTTACCTACAGGAAAACATTCAGTACTTC. It codes for CASSYLQENIQYF. The chain employs TRBV6-5 and TRBJ2-4, with TRBD1 as a possible D gene (5 bases). V lost 2 bases, J lost 5 bases, and 7 bases lay in between. The germline gives CDR1 MNHEY, CDR2 SVGAGI. The CDR3 is 13 amino acids.